Listed below are T cell receptor beta chains from one sample, sequenced in a study of Tregs in tolerant kidney transplant recipients. Assay: immunoSEQ multiplex PCR; the TCRdb copy retains only in-frame clones and omits some. The sample lists fewer than 55,000 clones, approximately 90% occurring once. This specimen consisted of CD8+ T cells from blood (PBMCs), obtained 12 months after the transplant. All receptors derive from a human patient who received a combined kidney and bone marrow transplant. Certain T cells may be donor cells from the graft. CDR3s include the opening cysteine and the closing phenylalanine or tryptophan. A D gene is named only where the DNA matches it firmly. Not all rows give a size; the values are once, few, many and, for expanded clones, a class.

TGTGCCAGTAGTCCAGGGGGCGACTATGGCTACACCTTC CASSPGGDYGYTF TRBV19 . TRBD1 TRBJ1-2
TGTGCCAGCAGCTTGTCGGGAGGAGGAGAGACCCAGTACTTC CASSLSGGGETQYF TRBV5-4 . TRBD2 TRBJ2-5
TGCGCCAGCAGCCAAGGCCCGCGCCCCTACGAGCAGTACTTC CASSQGPRPYEQYF TRBV4-3 . . TRBJ2-7
TGTGCCAGCAGCTCAACTAGCTCCTACAATGAGCAGTTCTTC CASSSTSSYNEQFF TRBV7-3 once . TRBJ2-1
TGTGCCTGGAGTGGACAGGGAGGAACTAATGAAAAACTGTTTTTT CAWSGQGGTNEKLFF TRBV30 . TRBD1 TRBJ1-4
TGTGCCAGCATATGGACAGGGGGATCACCCCTCCACTTT CASIWTGGSPLHF TRBV6-1 . TRBD1 TRBJ1-6
TGTGCTAGTGGTTTGGTACTATTAACGGGAGGCACAGATACGCAGTATTTT CASGLVLLTGGTDTQYF TRBV12-5 . . TRBJ2-3
TGTGCCAGCAATTCGGTCAGGGAAGGCCCTTTGAACACTGAAGCTTTCTTT CASNSVREGPLNTEAFF TRBV27 . . TRBJ1-1
TGTGCCAGTAGTATAGGAGTCGGTTATCCCTACGAGCAGTACTTC CASSIGVGYPYEQYF TRBV19 . . TRBJ2-7
TGTGCCAGCAGCTCGACAGGGGCAGGAGATACGCAGTATTTT CASSSTGAGDTQYF TRBV7-3 . TRBD1 TRBJ2-3
TGTGCCAGCAGTCCAAAAACTAGCGGTTCCTCCTACGAGCAGTACTTC CASSPKTSGSSYEQYF TRBV7-3 . TRBD2 TRBJ2-7
TGTGCCAGCCACTGGGGGCCCGGACTCAATGAGCAGTTCTTC CASHWGPGLNEQFF TRBV13 once . TRBJ2-1
TGTGCCAGCAGAGGCGGGAGCGGGGCAACAGATACGCAGTATTTT CASRGGSGATDTQYF TRBV11-3 . TRBD2 TRBJ2-3
TGTGCCAGCAGCCGAGACAGGGGAATAGATTATGGCTACACCTTC CASSRDRGIDYGYTF TRBV7-2 few TRBD1 TRBJ1-2
TGTGCCAGCAGTTTAGCGGCGGCCTACGAGCAGTACTTC CASSLAAAYEQYF TRBV7-2 . . TRBJ2-7
TGTGCCAGCAGCCCTGGACAGGGGGTCTATGGCTACACCTTC CASSPGQGVYGYTF TRBV7-9 . TRBD1 TRBJ1-2
TGTGCCAGCAGCGCCGGACAGGGCTACAATCAGCCCCAGCATTTT CASSAGQGYNQPQHF TRBV9 . TRBD1 TRBJ1-5
TGTGCCAGCAGCCTCACTAGCGGGAGGAGGGAAGATACGCAGTATTTT CASSLTSGRREDTQYF TRBV7-9 . TRBD2 TRBJ2-3